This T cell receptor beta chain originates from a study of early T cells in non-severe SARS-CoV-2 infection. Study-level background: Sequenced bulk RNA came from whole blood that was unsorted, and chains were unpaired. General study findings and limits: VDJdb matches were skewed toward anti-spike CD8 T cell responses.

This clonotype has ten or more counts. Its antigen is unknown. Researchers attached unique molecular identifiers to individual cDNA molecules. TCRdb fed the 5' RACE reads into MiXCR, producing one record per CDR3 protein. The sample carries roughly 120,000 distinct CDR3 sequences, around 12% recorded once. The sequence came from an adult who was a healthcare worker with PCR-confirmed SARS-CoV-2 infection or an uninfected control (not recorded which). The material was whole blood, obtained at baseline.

Written as DNA, the CDR3 is TGCGCCAGCAGCTTCCCCCAGCGGGGGGGCCGGACAGATACGCAGTATTTT. Its protein product is CASSFPQRGGRTDTQYF. J is TRBJ2-3 and V is TRBV5-1; TRBD2 aligns across 10 bases. There are 17 residues in the CDR3. Germline CDR1 is SGHRS and CDR2 is YFSETQ. After removal of 2 bases from V and 3 bases from J, the junction contained 9 bases not matched to a gene.